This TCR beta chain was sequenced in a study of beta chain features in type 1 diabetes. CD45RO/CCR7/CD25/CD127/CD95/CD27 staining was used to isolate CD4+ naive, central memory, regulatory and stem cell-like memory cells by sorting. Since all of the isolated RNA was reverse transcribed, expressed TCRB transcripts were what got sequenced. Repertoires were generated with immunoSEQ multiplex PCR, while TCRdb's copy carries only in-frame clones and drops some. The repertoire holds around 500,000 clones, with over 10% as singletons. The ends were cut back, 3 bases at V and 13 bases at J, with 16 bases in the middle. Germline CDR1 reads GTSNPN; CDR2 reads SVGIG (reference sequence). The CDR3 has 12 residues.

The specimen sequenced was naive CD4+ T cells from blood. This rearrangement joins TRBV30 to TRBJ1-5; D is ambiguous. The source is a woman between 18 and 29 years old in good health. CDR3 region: CAWRAGNGQQHF. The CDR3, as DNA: TGTGCCTGGAGGGCGGGAAACGGGCAACAGCATTTT.